The clone carrying this TCR beta chain was seen repeatedly, ten times or more. The sample comes from a study of regulatory T cells in long-lasting Graves disease. In the study overall: Persistent cases took antithyroid drugs over 5 years and stayed TSH receptor antibody positive.

Documented time point: persistent/refractory GD, antithyroid drugs over 5 years with positive TRAb. The TCR library was made from RNA extracted from PBMCs. An endocrinology unit in Xi'an, China, supplied the patients. The V and J ends lost 6 bases and 0 bases respectively, with 11 bases between them. Germline assignment: CDR1 SNHLY and CDR2 FYNNEI. The CDR3 spans 14 residues. Sequencing libraries for TCR beta were prepared with iRepertoire HTBI primers and Arm-PCR of CDR3 regions. MiXCR, applied by TCRdb to the multiplex PCR reads, yields one record per CDR3 protein. The top ten clones hold around 14% of a sample with about 460,000 distinct CDR3 sequences, less than 25% of them seen once.

Material: peripheral blood mononuclear cells (PBMCs), obtained when the disease was refractory, from a patient treated with antithyroid drugs. This clonotype was obtained from a female donor with Graves disease. The J gene is TRBJ1-1, the V gene TRBV2; D is uncertain. Here the CDR3 DNA reads TGTGCCAGCAGCTCCTCGGGCGTGAACACTGAAGCTTTCTTT. Amino acids: CASSSSGVNTEAFF.